This entry features one TCR beta chain sequence. The sample is drawn from a study of blood T cell repertoires in COVID-19. Study information: The United States, Italy and Spain supplied acute and convalescent COVID-19 samples.

Participants came from roughly 25 US areas, aged roughly 18 to 95 years. Methods used by the authors: The assay estimated nucleated cells by amplifying reference gene primers. The assay was immunoSEQ multiplex PCR, and TCRdb's table has in-frame clones only and misses some. Clone size and the V and J calls come from that table; the DNA yielded D and trimming. The repertoire includes 200,000 to 250,000 clones, roughly four fifths of them detected once, and approximately 3.6% sits in the top ten. Unmatched junction bases numbered 4, after V lost 0 bases and J lost 3 bases. The CDR3 spans 15 residues. Germline loops: CDR1 SEHNR, CDR2 FQNEAQ (reference sequence).

Sample: PBMCs or T cells enriched from blood (not recorded which). This clonotype was sampled from an older woman who had recovered from COVID-19. The chain combines TRBV7-9 with TRBJ1-2; 7 bases map to TRBD1. The CDR3 region has the DNA TGTGCCAGCAGCTTAGCGCTAGGGACAGACTATGGCTACACCTTC. This translates into CASSLALGTDYGYTF.